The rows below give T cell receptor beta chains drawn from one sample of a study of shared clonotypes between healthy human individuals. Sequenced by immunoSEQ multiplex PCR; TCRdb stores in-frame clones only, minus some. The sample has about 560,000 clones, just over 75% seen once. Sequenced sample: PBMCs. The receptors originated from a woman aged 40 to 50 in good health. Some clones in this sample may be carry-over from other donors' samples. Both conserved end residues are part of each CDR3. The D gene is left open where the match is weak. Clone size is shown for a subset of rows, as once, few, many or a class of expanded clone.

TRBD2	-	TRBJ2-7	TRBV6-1	CASDRLAGAGDEQYF	TGTGCCAGCGATAGACTAGCGGGAGCTGGCGACGAGCAGTACTTC
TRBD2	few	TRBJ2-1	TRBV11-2	CASSPGLAVNEQFF	TGTGCCAGCAGCCCGGGACTAGCAGTAAATGAGCAGTTCTTC
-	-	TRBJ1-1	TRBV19	CASSQLGQTRNTEAFF	TGTGCCAGTAGCCAACTTGGACAAACCCGGAACACTGAAGCTTTCTTT
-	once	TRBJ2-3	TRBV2	CASQAGDTQYF	TGTGCCAGCCAGGCCGGAGATACGCAGTATTTT
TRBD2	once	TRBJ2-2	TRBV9	CASSPETSLSGELFF	TGTGCCAGCAGCCCCGAGACTAGCTTGTCCGGGGAGCTGTTTTTT
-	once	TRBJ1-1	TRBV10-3	CAISRNSAEAFF	TGTGCCATCAGTCGGAATTCAGCCGAAGCTTTCTTT
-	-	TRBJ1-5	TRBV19	CASSPPEDRQPQHF	TGTGCCAGTAGTCCCCCCGAGGACAGACAGCCCCAGCATTTT
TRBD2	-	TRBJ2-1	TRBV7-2	CASSTRLSLAGRYNEQFF	TGTGCCAGCAGCACTCGCTTGTCGCTAGCGGGTCGATACAATGAGCAGTTCTTC
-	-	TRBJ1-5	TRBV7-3	CASSQGPNQPQHF	TGTGCCAGCAGTCAGGGCCCCAATCAGCCCCAGCATTTT
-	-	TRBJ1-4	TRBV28	CASSRSLNEKLFF	TGTGCCAGCAGCCGAAGCCTTAATGAAAAACTGTTTTTT
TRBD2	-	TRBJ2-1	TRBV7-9	CASSRGLAELYNEQFF	TGTGCCAGCAGCCGCGGACTAGCGGAACTCTACAATGAGCAGTTCTTC
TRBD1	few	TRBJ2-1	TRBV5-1	CASSLAGTDSYNEQFF	TGCGCCAGCAGCTTGGCCGGGACAGACTCCTACAATGAGCAGTTCTTC
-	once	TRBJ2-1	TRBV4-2	CASSQDQGWDNEQFF	TGTGCCAGCAGCCAAGACCAGGGGTGGGACAATGAGCAGTTCTTC
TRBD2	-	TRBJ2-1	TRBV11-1	CASSPGGSSYNEQFF	TGTGCCAGCAGCCCGGGCGGGAGCTCCTACAATGAGCAGTTCTTC
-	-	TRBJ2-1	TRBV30	CASERVSSYNEQFF	TGTGCCTCGGAACGGGTGAGCTCCTACAATGAGCAGTTCTTC
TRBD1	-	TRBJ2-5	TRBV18	CASSPLPRQGAGETQYF	TGTGCCAGCTCACCGCTCCCCAGACAGGGGGCGGGAGAGACCCAGTACTTC
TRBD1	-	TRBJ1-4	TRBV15	CATSRQWTGYEKLFF	TGTGCCACCAGCAGACAATGGACAGGGTATGAAAAACTGTTTTTT
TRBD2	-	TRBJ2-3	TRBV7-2	CASSLKTASGHSTDTQYF	TGTGCCAGCAGCCTAAAAACGGCTAGCGGGCACTCCACAGATACGCAGTATTTT
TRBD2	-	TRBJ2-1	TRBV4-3	CASSTSGRRDNEQFF	TGCGCCAGCAGCACGAGCGGGAGACGCGACAATGAGCAGTTCTTC